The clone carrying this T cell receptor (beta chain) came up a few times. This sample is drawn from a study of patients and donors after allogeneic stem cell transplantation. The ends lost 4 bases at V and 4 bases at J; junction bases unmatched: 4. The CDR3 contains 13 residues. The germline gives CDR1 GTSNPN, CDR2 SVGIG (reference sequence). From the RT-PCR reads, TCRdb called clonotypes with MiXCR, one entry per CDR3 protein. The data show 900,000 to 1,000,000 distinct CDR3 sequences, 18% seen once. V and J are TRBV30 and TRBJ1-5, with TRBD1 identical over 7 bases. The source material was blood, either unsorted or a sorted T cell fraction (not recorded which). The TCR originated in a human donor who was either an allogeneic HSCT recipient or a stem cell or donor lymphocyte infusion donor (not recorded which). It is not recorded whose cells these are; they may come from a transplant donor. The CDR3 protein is CAWTTGFNQPQHF. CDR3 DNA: TGTGCCTGGACGACAGGGTTTAATCAGCCCCAGCATTTT.